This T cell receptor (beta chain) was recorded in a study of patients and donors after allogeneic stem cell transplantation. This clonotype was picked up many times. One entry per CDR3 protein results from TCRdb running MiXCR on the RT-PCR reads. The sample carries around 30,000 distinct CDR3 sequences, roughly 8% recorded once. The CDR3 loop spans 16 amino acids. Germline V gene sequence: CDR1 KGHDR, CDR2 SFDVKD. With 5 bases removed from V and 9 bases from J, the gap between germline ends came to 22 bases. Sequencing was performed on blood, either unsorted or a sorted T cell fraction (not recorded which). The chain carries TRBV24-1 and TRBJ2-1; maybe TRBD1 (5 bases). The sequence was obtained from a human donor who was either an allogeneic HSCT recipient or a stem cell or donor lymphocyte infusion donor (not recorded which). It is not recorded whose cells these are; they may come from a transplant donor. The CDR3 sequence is CATSGRTPQGKGEQFF. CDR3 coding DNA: TGTGCCACCAGTGGCAGAACCCCCCAGGGTAAGGGTGAGCAGTTCTTC.